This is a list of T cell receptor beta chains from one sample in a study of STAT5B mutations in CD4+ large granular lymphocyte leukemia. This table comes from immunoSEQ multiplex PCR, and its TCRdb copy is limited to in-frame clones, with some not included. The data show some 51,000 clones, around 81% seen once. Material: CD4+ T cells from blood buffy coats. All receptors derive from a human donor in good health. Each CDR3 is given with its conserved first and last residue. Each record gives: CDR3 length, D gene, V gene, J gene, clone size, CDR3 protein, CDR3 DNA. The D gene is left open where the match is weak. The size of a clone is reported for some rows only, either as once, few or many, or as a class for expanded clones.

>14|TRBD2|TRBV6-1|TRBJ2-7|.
CAIARTSGGYEQYF
TGTGCCATCGCAAGGACTAGCGGGGGCTACGAGCAGTACTTC
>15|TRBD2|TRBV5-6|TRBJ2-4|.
CASSLVAGGENIQYF
TGTGCCAGCAGCTTGGTGGCGGGAGGGGAAAACATTCAGTACTTC
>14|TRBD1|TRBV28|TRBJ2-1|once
CASAKDRAYNEQFF
TGTGCCAGCGCAAAGGACAGGGCCTACAATGAGCAGTTCTTC
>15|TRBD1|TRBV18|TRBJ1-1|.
CASSPPSRGQVEAFF
TGTGCCAGCTCACCACCATCCAGGGGGCAGGTTGAAGCTTTCTTT
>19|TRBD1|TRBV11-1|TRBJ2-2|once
CASSLTGTGGIKGTGELFF
TGTGCCAGCAGCCTCACCGGGACAGGGGGCATTAAGGGCACCGGGGAGCTGTTTTTT
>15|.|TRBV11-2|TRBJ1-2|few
CASSLDVAFNYGYTF
TGTGCCAGCAGCTTAGACGTAGCCTTTAACTATGGCTACACCTTC
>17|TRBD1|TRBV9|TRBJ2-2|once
CASSVRGQGVNTGELFF
TGTGCCAGCAGCGTAAGGGGACAGGGGGTGAACACCGGGGAGCTGTTTTTT
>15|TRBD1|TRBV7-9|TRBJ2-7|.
CASRKSGQGTYEQYF
TGTGCCAGCAGAAAGTCCGGACAGGGTACCTACGAGCAGTACTTC
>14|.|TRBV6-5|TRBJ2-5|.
CASSYTRNQETQYF
TGTGCCAGCAGTTACACCCGTAACCAAGAGACCCAGTACTTC
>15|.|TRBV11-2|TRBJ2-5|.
CASSLDSTGQETQYF
TGTGCCAGCAGCTTAGATTCTACAGGGCAAGAGACCCAGTACTTC